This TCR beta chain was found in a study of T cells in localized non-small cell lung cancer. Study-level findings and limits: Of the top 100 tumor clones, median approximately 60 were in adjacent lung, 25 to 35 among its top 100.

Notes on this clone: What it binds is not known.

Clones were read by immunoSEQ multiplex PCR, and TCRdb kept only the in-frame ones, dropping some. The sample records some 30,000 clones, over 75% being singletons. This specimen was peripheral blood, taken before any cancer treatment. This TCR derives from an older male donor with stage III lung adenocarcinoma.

This CDR3 reads CASRRYTEAFF. The CDR3 DNA follows: TGTGCCAGCAGACGATACACTGAAGCTTTCTTT. The rearrangement uses TRBV28 and TRBJ1-1; D ambiguous. The V and J ends lost 6 bases and 3 bases respectively, with 5 bases between them. Germline assignment: CDR1 MDHEN and CDR2 SYDVKM. This CDR3 has 11 residues.